The next 30 T cell receptor beta chains were all read from a single sample in a study of blood T cell repertoires in COVID-19 (dated by TCRdb to about 2020). Libraries were made using the immunoSEQ multiplex PCR assay. Drawn from immuneACCESS, this table holds only the in-frame rearrangements with V and J called that TCRdb kept. Clones are partly lost; checked studies trace under half to an unresolved V gene and leave the rest unexplained. In this sample the table shows approximately 79,000 clones, 65% to 85% of which occur a single time. 9.5% to 15% of the sample rests with the top ten. Sequencing was done on a sample of peripheral blood. The receptors stem from a man aged 45-60 years with COVID-19, enrolled during active disease.

The chain has TRBV3-1 (or the pseudogene TRBV3-2) and TRBJ2-1; 12 nucleotides line up with TRBD2. CDR3 length: 14 amino acids. With V trimmed by 2 bases and J by 15 bases, 8 bases remained unmatched. Per the germline V gene, CDR1 is LGHDT and CDR2 is YNNKEL (reference sequence). CDR3 DNA: TGTGCCAGCAGCCAAAAGTCACTAGCGGGAGGAGTGTTCTTC. It codes for CASSQKSLAGGVFF.

The chain links TRBV4-2 to TRBJ2-7; a possible D gene is TRBD2 (5 bases). Trimming pared 1 base from V and 6 bases from J, leaving 10 bases between. The CDR3 sequence is 13 residues long. Germline V gives CDR1 LGHNA, CDR2 YNFKEQ. The CDR3 loop reads CASSQGISGEQYF. The CDR3 DNA reads as TGTGCCAGCAGCCAAGGTATAAGCGGCGAGCAGTACTTC.

The genes are TRBV10-3 and TRBJ1-5; unclear D gene. Between the trimmed V and J ends, which lost 5 bases and 0 bases, there was a span of 8 bases. The CDR3 contains 14 residues. From germline, CDR1 is ENHRY and CDR2 SYGVKD. The CDR3 sequence is CAISTGNSNQPQHF. The CDR3 DNA sequence: TGTGCCATCAGTACGGGGAATAGCAATCAGCCCCAGCATTTT.

The chain carries TRBV5-8 and TRBJ2-3, with a weak D call TRBD2 (6 bases). Germline CDR1 and CDR2: SGHTS and YDEGEE. V lost 6 bases and J lost 4, with 15 bases in between. The CDR3 runs to 14 residues. This chain's CDR3 is CASTPLGRSDTQYF. CDR3 bases: TGTGCCAGCACCCCCCTCGGGAGATCAGATACGCAGTATTTT.

V gene TRBV9 combines with J gene TRBJ1-4; D gene unclear. This CDR3 has 15 amino acids. Trimming cost V 2 bases and J 5 bases, with 13 bases left between them. Germline lookup yields CDR1 SGDLS and CDR2 YYNGEE. The CDR3 region has the DNA TGTGCCAGCAGCGTTTATGGAGGGCCCAATGAAAAACTGTTTTTT. Its protein product is CASSVYGGPNEKLFF. The variable domain in full, completed from reference TRBV9 and TRBJ1-4, reads DSGVTQTPKHLITATGQRVTLRCSPRSGDLSVYWYQQSLDQGLQFLIQYYNGEERAKGNILERFSAQQFPDLHSELNLSSLELGDSALYFCASSVYGGPNEKLFFGSGTQLSVL.

The rearrangement joins TRBV10-1 to TRBJ2-2, with a weak D call TRBD1 (7 bases). Trimming took 6 bases from V and 1 from J, leaving 12 bases between them. Germline V gene lookup returns CDR1 WNHNN and CDR2 SYGVQD (reference sequence). The CDR3 consists of 15 residues. The CDR3 is CASREGQMNTGELFF. The CDR3 DNA sequence: TGCGCCAGCAGGGAGGGACAGATGAACACCGGGGAGCTGTTTTTT.

The chain carries TRBV4-2 and TRBJ2-1; 7 bases align to TRBD2. Trimming took 1 base from V and 7 from J; bases not matched to a gene: 4. CDR3 length equals 14 residues. Germline lookup yields CDR1 LGHNA and CDR2 YNFKEQ. In DNA form, the CDR3 reads TGTGCCAGCAGCCAAGGCGGGAGTGTTAATGAGCAGTTCTTC. This encodes CASSQGGSVNEQFF.

The V and J genes are TRBV5-6 and TRBJ2-7, with a possible D match to TRBD2 (6 bases). CDR1 is SGHDT and CDR2 is YYEEEE in the germline V gene. The length of the CDR3 is 13 residues. V was shortened by 0 bases and J by 6 bases, with 10 bases between the two germline ends. This CDR3 is CASSLETRGEQYF. In DNA, the CDR3 is TGTGCCAGCAGCTTGGAGACGCGGGGCGAGCAGTACTTC.

V is TRBV5-4 and J is TRBJ2-3; D call uncertain. Per germline, CDR1 SGHNT and CDR2 YYREEE (reference sequence). CDR3 length: 13 residues. Between the trimmed V and J ends, which lost 5 bases and 5 bases, there was a span of 12 bases. This CDR3 reads CASRTYYLDTQYF. For the CDR3, the DNA is TGTGCCAGCAGAACCTACTACCTAGATACGCAGTATTTT.

This chain uses TRBV10-3 with TRBJ2-6, with 11 bases lining up with TRBD2. The trim removed 6 bases at V and 1 base at J, leaving 17 bases unmatched. The germline gives CDR1 ENHRY, CDR2 SYGVKD. This CDR3 is built from 21 residues. CDR3 nucleotides: TGTGCCATCAGCCCACGGGGGGGACTAGCGGCACCCTCTTCTGGGGCCAACGTCCTGACTTTC. Translating it yields CAISPRGGLAAPSSGANVLTF.

The CDR3 loop reads CASSRQGSPYEQYF. CDR3 coding DNA: TGTGCCAGCAGTCGACAGGGGTCCCCCTACGAGCAGTACTTC. The chain joins TRBV27 to TRBJ2-7, with 8 positions matching TRBD1. J was trimmed by 2 bases and V by 5 bases; bases with no gene match: 5. Germline values: CDR1 MNHEY, CDR2 SMNVEV (reference sequence). There are 14 residues in the CDR3.

This rearrangement joins TRBV28 to TRBJ1-2; D call uncertain. The CDR3 covers 14 residues. The germline CDR1 and CDR2 sequences are MDHEN and SYDVKM. The V and J ends lost 4 bases and 0 bases respectively, with 9 bases between them. The CDR3 region has the DNA TGTGCCAGCAGTTCCCACGCAGCTAACTATGGCTACACCTTC. Amino acids: CASSSHAANYGYTF.

The rearrangement uses TRBV11-3 and TRBJ2-3; D unclear. The CDR3 loop spans 13 amino acids. Looked up from germline, CDR1 is SGHNT and CDR2 is YENEEA. Trimming stripped 5 bases from V and 2 bases from J, with 8 bases between. The DNA of the CDR3 is TGTGCCAGCAGCGACCGGGTCACAGATACGCAGTATTTT. It codes for CASSDRVTDTQYF.

The gene calls are TRBV5-1 and TRBJ2-3, with 8 positions matching TRBD2. With V trimmed by 9 bases and J by 2 bases, 26 bases remained unmatched. Germline assignment: CDR1 SGHRS and CDR2 YFSETQ. The CDR3 is 20 residues long. DNA for the CDR3: TGCGCCACCTCGGTGGCAGGGCAAGGAGCGGGAGACGGGAACACAGATACGCAGTATTTT. It encodes CATSVAGQGAGDGNTDTQYF.

The gene calls are TRBV4-1 and TRBJ2-7, with 7 bases matching TRBD2. Germline V gene data show CDR1 as MGHRA and CDR2 as YSYEKL. The CDR3 length is 16 residues. V gave up 0 bases and J gave up 4 bases; unmatched junction bases: 9. CDR3: CASSQDWRGRLYEQYF. The CDR3 nucleotides are TGCGCCAGCAGCCAAGATTGGCGCGGGAGACTGTACGAGCAGTACTTC.

The rearrangement links TRBV7-9 to TRBJ2-7; possibly TRBD2 for D (5 bases). Germline V lookup: CDR1 SEHNR, CDR2 FQNEAQ (reference sequence). CDR3 length: 14 residues. V was clipped by 2 bases and J by 6 bases, with 14 bases between them. The CDR3 DNA reads as TGTGCCAGCAGCTTAAGTTTCGGGATAGGCGAGCAGTACTTC. Its protein product is CASSLSFGIGEQYF.

The V and J genes are TRBV28 and TRBJ2-1; D is perhaps TRBD2 (5 bases). The CDR3 consists of 15 residues. Trimming pared 8 bases from V and 0 bases from J, leaving 14 bases between. CDR1 and CDR2 (germline): MDHEN, SYDVKM. In DNA, the CDR3 is TGTGCCAGCGCGACCCGGGGTCACTCCTACAATGAGCAGTTCTTC. Translating gives CASATRGHSYNEQFF.

J is TRBJ1-1 and V is TRBV7-2; D perhaps matches TRBD1 (5 bases). The V end was cut by 2 bases, the J end by 4 bases, with 8 bases between. The CDR3 covers 13 residues. The V gene's germline CDR1 is SGHTA and CDR2 FQGNSA. This CDR3 reads CASSLRQFTEAFF. The CDR3 coding sequence is TGTGCCAGCAGCTTAAGACAGTTCACTGAAGCTTTCTTT.

This chain joins TRBV5-1 and TRBJ1-1, with D unresolved. Per germline, CDR1 SGHRS and CDR2 YFSETQ. The CDR3 has 15 residues. V was shortened by 0 bases and J by 0 bases, with 9 bases between the two germline ends. The CDR3 loop reads CASSLEQTMNTEAFF. CDR3 nucleotides: TGCGCCAGCAGCTTGGAGCAGACTATGAACACTGAAGCTTTCTTT.

Here the CDR3 reads CASSAARGRGYNEQFF. DNA of the CDR3: TGTGCCAGCAGTGCCGCTAGGGGGAGGGGATACAATGAGCAGTTCTTC. V usage is TRBV6-1 and J usage is TRBJ2-1; maybe TRBD2 (7 bases). This CDR3 has 16 amino acids. Trimming removed 4 bases at V and 4 bases at J, with 17 bases between. The germline CDR1 and CDR2 sequences are MNHNS and SASEGT.

Points on this clone: Other nucleotide sequences from this sample produce the same CDR3. This chain links TRBV5-1 with TRBJ2-5, with 11 bases matching TRBD2. The V segment lost 1 base and the J segment 5 bases; nucleotides outside the gene matches: 7. From germline, CDR1 is SGHRS and CDR2 YFSETQ. The CDR3 is made up of 16 amino acids. The CDR3 spells CASSLTLAGGQETQYF. In DNA form, the CDR3 reads TGCGCCAGCAGCTTGACGCTAGCGGGAGGACAGGAGACCCAGTACTTC.

The gene calls are TRBV28 and TRBJ2-3; D ambiguous. Trimming took 6 bases from V and 3 from J, leaving 10 bases between them. Germline V gene lookup returns CDR1 MDHEN and CDR2 SYDVKM. The CDR3 loop spans 13 amino acids. The CDR3 is CASSLSGTDTQYF. DNA for the CDR3: TGTGCCAGCAGCCTTTCAGGTACAGATACGCAGTATTTT.

A single count supports this clone. J is TRBJ2-2 and V is TRBV6-5; TRBD1 matches at 10 bases. The V gene's germline CDR1 is MNHEY and CDR2 SVGAGI. The length of the CDR3 is 15 residues. V lost 7 bases, J lost 5 bases, and 7 bases stayed unmatched. The chain's CDR3 is CASTLWTGGTGELFF. DNA for the CDR3: TGTGCCAGCACCCTCTGGACAGGGGGTACCGGGGAGCTGTTTTTT.

This rearrangement joins TRBV18 to TRBJ1-3; the match to TRBD1 covers 10 bases. Trimming took 3 bases from V and 7 from J; bases not matched to a gene: 6. CDR3 length equals 15 residues. Germline V gives CDR1 KGHSH, CDR2 LQKENI. DNA for the CDR3: TGTGCCAGCTCACCGACCGGGACAGGGGACAACACCATATATTTT. It is translated as CASSPTGTGDNTIYF.

This chain joins TRBV7-2 and TRBJ1-2; maybe TRBD1 (5 bases). The CDR3 spans 14 residues. The V and J ends lost 1 base and 11 bases respectively, with 17 bases between them. Germline CDR1 SGHTA, CDR2 FQGNSA. The CDR3 DNA reads as TGTGCCAGCAGCTTAGTGGGGGGTTCCCTGGATTACACCTTC. This gives the protein CASSLVGGSLDYTF. Full variable domain (rest looked up from reference TRBV7-2 and TRBJ1-2): GAGVSQSPSNKVTEKGKDVELRCDPISGHTALYWYRQSLGQGLEFLIYFQGNSAPDKSGLPSDRFSAERTGGSVSTLTIQRTQQEDSAVYLCASSLVGGSLDYTFGSGTRLTVV.

V and J are TRBV11-2 and TRBJ2-1; D not resolved. Germline CDR1 is SGHAT and CDR2 is FQNNGV. Deletions cut 2 bases from V and 2 bases from J, with 7 bases between. There are 14 residues in the CDR3. The CDR3 region has the DNA TGTGCCAGCAGCTTACCGGTTACCTACAATGAGCAGTTCTTC. Protein product: CASSLPVTYNEQFF.

This chain links TRBV6-5 with TRBJ1-5; 9 positions match TRBD1. The V gene end was trimmed by 4 bases and the J gene end by 7 bases; junction bases not matched to a gene: 8. Germline loops: CDR1 MNHEY, CDR2 SVGAGI. The CDR3 contains 15 residues. CDR3 coding DNA: TGTGCCAGCAGTTCCTCGGGACAGGGCACCCAGCCCCAGCATTTT. Protein product: CASSSSGQGTQPQHF.

This clone was seen a few times. J is TRBJ2-7 and V is TRBV27; a weak D match, TRBD1 (6 bases). Per germline, CDR1 MNHEY and CDR2 SMNVEV (reference sequence). Trimming removed 3 bases at V and 0 bases at J, with 24 bases between. This CDR3 comprises 19 residues. This chain's CDR3 is CASSLAILGGGGISYEQYF. CDR3 DNA sequence: TGTGCCAGCAGTTTGGCCATCCTAGGGGGTGGCGGAATCTCCTACGAGCAGTACTTC.

This clone has only a few counts. The chain couples TRBV15 to TRBJ2-7; TRBD2 might be the D (5 bases). This CDR3 region has 13 residues. Trimming removed 0 bases from V and 6 bases from J, with 9 bases in between. Per the germline V gene, CDR1 is LNHNV and CDR2 is YYDKDF (reference sequence). The CDR3 protein is CATSRDPRGEQYF. The CDR3 nucleotides read TGTGCCACCAGCAGAGATCCCCGGGGCGAGCAGTACTTC.

This clone was seen once. The chain recombines TRBV19 with TRBJ1-6, with no clear D. The CDR3 has 15 residues. Germline loops: CDR1 LNHDA, CDR2 SQIVND (reference sequence). V lost 5 bases, J lost 0 bases, and 8 bases lay in between. The CDR3 region is CASSLQISYNSPLHF. CDR3 DNA sequence: TGTGCCAGTAGTCTACAGATCTCCTATAATTCACCCCTCCACTTT.